A selection of T cell receptor beta chains follows, all from one sample in a study of blood T cell repertoires in COVID-19. Assay used: immunoSEQ multiplex PCR; TCRdb lists only in-frame clones, some missing. Of 65,000 to 85,000 clones in the sample, around nine tenths are singletons; the top ten hold approximately 11%. The sequenced material came from peripheral blood. Receptors originate from a young woman with acute or convalescent COVID-19. Each CDR3 is given with its conserved first and last residue. Each record gives: clone size, D gene, V gene, J gene, CDR3 protein, CDR3 DNA. D genes are given only for firm matches. A clone size is listed for some rows: how often the clone was seen (once, few, many), or a class if it is expanded.

>NA|NA|TRBV3-1/TRBV3-2|TRBJ2-1
CASSRTQATAYNEQFF
TGTGCCAGCAGCCGAACGCAGGCCACGGCTTACAATGAGCAGTTCTTC
>NA|NA|TRBV27|TRBJ1-6
CASSPGAINSPLHF
TGTGCCAGCAGCCCTGGGGCGATTAATTCACCCCTCCACTTT
>NA|TRBD1|TRBV18|TRBJ1-6
CASSPGQNNSPLHF
TGTGCCAGCTCACCGGGACAGAATAATTCACCCCTCCACTTT
>NA|NA|TRBV24-1|TRBJ2-1
CATSQGSNEQFF
TGTGCCACCAGCCAAGGGAGCAATGAGCAGTTCTTC
>NA|NA|TRBV15|TRBJ1-6
CATSRDPDNSNSPLHF
TGTGCCACCAGCAGAGATCCTGACAACTCCAATTCACCCCTCCACTTT
>NA|NA|TRBV30|TRBJ1-1
CAWSVGYRLNTEAFF
TGTGCCTGGAGTGTAGGTTACAGATTGAACACTGAAGCTTTCTTT
>few|TRBD2|TRBV14|TRBJ2-3
CASSHRDYTDTQYF
TGTGCCAGCAGCCACCGGGACTACACAGATACGCAGTATTTT
>NA|NA|TRBV7-9|TRBJ2-1
CASSPTAPFEQFF
TGTGCCAGCAGCCCGACAGCCCCCTTTGAGCAGTTCTTC
>once|TRBD2|TRBV5-1|TRBJ2-1
CASTKAGDGDEQFF
TGCGCCAGCACAAAAGCGGGAGACGGCGATGAGCAGTTCTTC
>once|NA|TRBV6-5|TRBJ1-2
CASINSPNYGYTF
TGTGCCAGCATCAACAGTCCTAACTATGGCTACACCTTC
>NA|NA|TRBV3-1/TRBV3-2|TRBJ1-2
CASSQVPGQHPSGYTF
TGTGCCAGCAGCCAAGTTCCCGGACAACATCCTAGTGGCTACACCTTC
>once|NA|TRBV6-5|TRBJ2-1
CASSYSGSSNEQFF
TGTGCCAGCAGTTACTCAGGTAGCTCGAATGAGCAGTTCTTC
>NA|TRBD1|TRBV4-1|TRBJ1-3
CASSQYPADRGQGPGNTIYF
TGCGCCAGCAGCCAATATCCCGCTGACAGGGGGCAAGGCCCTGGAAACACCATATATTTT
>once|NA|TRBV14|TRBJ1-3
CASSSQISGNTIYF
TGTGCCAGCAGCTCCCAGATCTCTGGAAACACCATATATTTT
>NA|TRBD2|TRBV5-5|TRBJ2-7
CASSWGLGLADSYEQYF
TGTGCCAGCAGCTGGGGACTGGGGCTAGCGGACTCCTACGAGCAGTACTTC
>NA|NA|TRBV12-3/TRBV12-4|TRBJ1-6
CASSLVRNSPLHF
TGTGCCAGCAGTTTGGTCAGAAATTCACCCCTCCACTTT
>NA|TRBD2|TRBV6-2/TRBV6-3|TRBJ2-3
CASSYGFAGGVDTQYF
TGTGCCAGCAGTTACGGATTTGCGGGAGGGGTAGATACGCAGTATTTT
>few|TRBD1|TRBV27|TRBJ2-1
CASSLGQGGNEQFF
TGTGCCAGCAGTTTAGGACAGGGGGGCAATGAGCAGTTCTTC
>NA|NA|TRBV27|TRBJ1-1
CASSFGQMNTEAFF
TGTGCCAGCAGTTTTGGGCAGATGAACACTGAAGCTTTCTTT
>NA|TRBD1|TRBV28|TRBJ1-1
CASTNRGVNTEAFF
TGTGCCAGCACCAACAGGGGGGTGAACACTGAAGCTTTCTTT
>NA|TRBD1|TRBV23-1|TRBJ1-1
CASSQSLNRGTEAFF
TGCGCCAGCAGTCAGTCGCTTAACAGGGGAACTGAAGCTTTCTTT
>NA|TRBD1|TRBV7-8|TRBJ1-1
CASSKQGGTTNTEAFF
TGTGCCAGCAGCAAACAGGGGGGTACAACGAACACTGAAGCTTTCTTT
>NA|NA|TRBV6-5|TRBJ1-6
CASSPTGGLVALHF
TGTGCCAGCAGCCCGACAGGCGGGCTTGTGGCCCTCCACTTT
>NA|NA|TRBV6-1|TRBJ1-5
CASSENGVRNQPQHF
TGTGCCAGCAGTGAAAACGGGGTCCGGAATCAGCCCCAGCATTTT
>NA|NA|TRBV29-1|TRBJ1-1
CSVEDREGGRTEAFF
TGCAGCGTTGAAGATCGGGAGGGGGGTAGGACTGAAGCTTTCTTT
>NA|TRBD2|TRBV7-2|TRBJ2-1
CASSSKRTSGRRSEQFF
TGTGCCAGCAGCTCCAAGCGGACTAGCGGGAGGCGAAGTGAGCAGTTCTTC
>once|TRBD1|TRBV27|TRBJ1-1
CASSNDRGRTEAFF
TGTGCCAGCAGTAATGACAGGGGAAGGACTGAAGCTTTCTTT
>NA|TRBD2|TRBV29-1|TRBJ2-3
CSVVLAGGGDTQYF
TGCAGCGTTGTTTTGGCGGGGGGTGGAGATACGCAGTATTTT
>NA|TRBD2|TRBV5-4|TRBJ2-3
CASSRAGARDTQYF
TGTGCCAGCAGCCGAGCGGGAGCTAGAGATACGCAGTATTTT
>NA|NA|TRBV29-1|TRBJ1-2
CSVRRQTPGPLNYGYTF
TGCAGCGTCCGAAGACAGACTCCCGGACCCCTCAACTATGGCTACACCTTC
>once|NA|TRBV7-2|TRBJ1-1
CASSFSLSNTEAFF
TGTGCCAGCAGCTTCTCCCTTTCGAACACTGAAGCTTTCTTT
>few|TRBD2|TRBV27|TRBJ2-7
CASRETGGTYEQYF
TGTGCCAGCAGAGAGACCGGGGGGACGTACGAGCAGTACTTC
>NA|TRBD1|TRBV6-5|TRBJ1-2
CASSYSMQGDEGYTF
TGTGCCAGCAGTTACTCGATGCAGGGGGATGAGGGCTACACCTTC
>once|NA|TRBV6-6|TRBJ1-2
CASSYSDGKAGANTF
TGTGCCAGCAGTTATTCGGACGGGAAGGCAGGGGCAAACACCTTC
>NA|NA|TRBV3-1/TRBV3-2|TRBJ2-2
CASSQEKQETLTGELFF
TGTGCCAGCAGCCAAGAAAAACAGGAGACTTTAACCGGGGAGCTGTTTTTT
>NA|NA|TRBV28|TRBJ1-3
CASRQGGVYSGNTIYF
TGTGCCAGCAGACAAGGGGGGGTATACAGTGGAAACACCATATATTTT
>NA|NA|TRBV7-8|TRBJ1-1
CASSLVAGRERGTEAFF
TGTGCCAGCAGCTTAGTGGCAGGGAGGGAAAGGGGCACTGAAGCTTTCTTT
>NA|NA|TRBV7-2|TRBJ2-5
CASSSNSARGGGGTQYF
TGTGCCAGCAGCAGTAATAGCGCTCGCGGAGGAGGCGGGACCCAGTACTTC
>NA|NA|TRBV5-4|TRBJ1-1
CASSFGQNTEAFF
TGTGCCAGCAGCTTCGGTCAGAACACTGAAGCTTTCTTT
>NA|NA|TRBV5-5|TRBJ2-2
CASSLEGYTGELFF
TGTGCCAGCAGCTTGGAGGGGTACACCGGGGAGCTGTTTTTT
>NA|NA|TRBV3-1/TRBV3-2|TRBJ1-5
CASSQGPGSNQPQHF
TGTGCCAGCAGCCAAGGGCCAGGTAGCAATCAGCCCCAGCATTTT
>NA|NA|TRBV6-5|TRBJ2-3
CASSDTLDTQYF
TGTGCCAGCAGCGACACCTTAGATACGCAGTATTTT
>NA|NA|TRBV7-2|TRBJ1-2
CASSPRTDFNYGYTF
TGTGCCAGCAGCCCTCGGACAGATTTCAACTATGGCTACACCTTC
>NA|TRBD2|TRBV5-1|TRBJ2-1
CASSWGGENEQFF
TGCGCCAGCAGTTGGGGGGGTGAGAATGAGCAGTTCTTC
>NA|TRBD2|TRBV5-4|TRBJ2-3
CASSLELAGGVSTDTQYF
TGTGCCAGCAGCTTGGAACTAGCGGGAGGGGTAAGCACAGATACGCAGTATTTT
>NA|TRBD1|TRBV18|TRBJ1-1
CASSPGTGGANTEAFF
TGTGCCAGCTCACCCGGGACAGGGGGCGCGAACACTGAAGCTTTCTTT
>NA|NA|TRBV5-1|TRBJ1-2
CASSFSGTTYLNYGYTF
TGCGCCAGCAGCTTTTCCGGGACAACTTACCTTAACTATGGCTACACCTTC
>few|NA|TRBV2|TRBJ1-2
CASTVRGYGYTF
TGTGCCAGCACCGTACGGGGGTATGGCTACACCTTC
>NA|NA|TRBV19|TRBJ2-3
CASSPSRQGSTDTQYF
TGTGCCAGTAGTCCCTCCCGGCAGGGCAGCACAGATACGCAGTATTTT
>NA|NA|TRBV27|TRBJ1-1
CASSQTGNTEAFF
TGTGCCAGCAGCCAGACAGGGAACACTGAAGCTTTCTTT
>once|NA|TRBV2|TRBJ2-5
CASSPGGGKTQYF
TGTGCCAGCAGCCCGGGGGGCGGGAAGACCCAGTACTTC
>NA|TRBD1|TRBV30|TRBJ1-1
CAWSVLLTGDTEAFF
TGTGCCTGGAGTGTACTTCTGACAGGGGACACTGAAGCTTTCTTT
>NA|NA|TRBV5-8|TRBJ1-2
CASSLQWVRGAF
TGTGCCAGCAGCTTGCAATGGGTCAGGGGCGCCTTC
>NA|TRBD2|TRBV9|TRBJ2-3
CASSEGLAGTDTQYF
TGTGCCAGCAGCGAGGGACTAGCGGGAACAGATACGCAGTATTTT